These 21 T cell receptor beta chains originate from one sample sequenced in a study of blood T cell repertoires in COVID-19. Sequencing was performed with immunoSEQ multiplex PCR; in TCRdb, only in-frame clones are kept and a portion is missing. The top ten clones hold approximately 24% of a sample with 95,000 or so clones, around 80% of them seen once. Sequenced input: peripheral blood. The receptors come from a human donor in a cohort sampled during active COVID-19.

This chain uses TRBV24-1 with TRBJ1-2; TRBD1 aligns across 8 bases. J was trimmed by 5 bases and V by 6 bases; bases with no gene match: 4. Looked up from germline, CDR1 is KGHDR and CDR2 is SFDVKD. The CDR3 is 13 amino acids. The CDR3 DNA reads TGTGCCACCAGTACAGGGGGTCGGTATGGCTACACCTTC. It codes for CATSTGGRYGYTF.

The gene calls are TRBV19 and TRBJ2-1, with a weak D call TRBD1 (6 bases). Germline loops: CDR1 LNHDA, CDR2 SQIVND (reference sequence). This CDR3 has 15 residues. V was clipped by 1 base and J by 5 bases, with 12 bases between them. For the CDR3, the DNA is TGTGCCAGTAGTATAGGGTCCAGGGGCAACAATGAGCAGTTCTTC. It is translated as CASSIGSRGNNEQFF.

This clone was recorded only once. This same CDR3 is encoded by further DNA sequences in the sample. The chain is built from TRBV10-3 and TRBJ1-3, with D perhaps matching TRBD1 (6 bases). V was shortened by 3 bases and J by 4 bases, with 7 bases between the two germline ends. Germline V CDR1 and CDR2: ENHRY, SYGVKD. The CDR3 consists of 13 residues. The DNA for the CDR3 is TGTGCCATCAGTGAACAGGGAGGAAACACCATATATTTT. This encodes CAISEQGGNTIYF.

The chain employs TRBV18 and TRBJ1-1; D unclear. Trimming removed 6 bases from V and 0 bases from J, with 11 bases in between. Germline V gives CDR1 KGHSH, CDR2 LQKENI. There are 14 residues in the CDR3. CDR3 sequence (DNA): TGTGCCAGCTCCCTAGCCGGGGTGAACACTGAAGCTTTCTTT. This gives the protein CASSLAGVNTEAFF.

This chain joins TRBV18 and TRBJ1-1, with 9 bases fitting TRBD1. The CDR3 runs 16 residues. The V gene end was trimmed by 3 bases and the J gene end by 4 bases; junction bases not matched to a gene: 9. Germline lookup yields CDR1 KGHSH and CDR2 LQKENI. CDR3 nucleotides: TGTGCCAGCTCACCTCTTACCGGGACAGGGTCCACTGAAGCTTTCTTT. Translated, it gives CASSPLTGTGSTEAFF.

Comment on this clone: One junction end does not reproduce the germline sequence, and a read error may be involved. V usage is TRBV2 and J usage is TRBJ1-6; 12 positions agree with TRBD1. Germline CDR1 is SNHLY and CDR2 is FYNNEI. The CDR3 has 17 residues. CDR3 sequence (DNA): TGTGCCAGCAGGGAAGGGACAGGGGGCCATTGGAATTCACCCCTCCACTTT. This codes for CASREGTGGHWNSPLHF.

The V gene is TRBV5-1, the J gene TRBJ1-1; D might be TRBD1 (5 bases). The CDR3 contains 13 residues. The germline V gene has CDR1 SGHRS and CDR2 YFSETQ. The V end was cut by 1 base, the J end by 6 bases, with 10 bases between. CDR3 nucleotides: TGCGCCAGCAGCTTGAGTGGGGGGTCTGAAGCTTTCTTT. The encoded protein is CASSLSGGSEAFF.

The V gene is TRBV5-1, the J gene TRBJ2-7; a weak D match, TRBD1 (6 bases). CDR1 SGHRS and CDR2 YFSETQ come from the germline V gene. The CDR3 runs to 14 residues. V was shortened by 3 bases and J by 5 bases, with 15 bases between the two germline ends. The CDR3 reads CASSSRGIRDEQYF. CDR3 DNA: TGCGCCAGCAGCTCCAGGGGAATTAGGGACGAGCAGTACTTC.

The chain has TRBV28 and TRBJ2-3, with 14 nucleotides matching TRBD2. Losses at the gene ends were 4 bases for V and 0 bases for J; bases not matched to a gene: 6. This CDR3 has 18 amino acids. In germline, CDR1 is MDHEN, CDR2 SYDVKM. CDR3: CASSSTSGRVTSTDTQYF. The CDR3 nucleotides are TGTGCCAGCAGTTCGACTAGCGGGAGGGTAACTAGCACAGATACGCAGTATTTT.

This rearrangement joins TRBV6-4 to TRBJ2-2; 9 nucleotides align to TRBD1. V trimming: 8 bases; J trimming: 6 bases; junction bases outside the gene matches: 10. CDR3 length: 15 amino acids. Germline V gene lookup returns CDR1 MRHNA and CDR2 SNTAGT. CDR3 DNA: TGTGCCAGCCGCGAATGGGACAGGGAATCCGGGGAGCTGTTTTTT. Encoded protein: CASREWDRESGELFF.

For the CDR3, the DNA is TGTGCCAGCAGCCCGAACCGACAGGGCTACGAGCAGTACTTC. Translated: CASSPNRQGYEQYF. V and J are TRBV7-9 and TRBJ2-7; 7 bases map to TRBD1. V was clipped by 5 bases and J by 3 bases; unmatched bases: 7. Per the germline V gene, CDR1 is SEHNR and CDR2 is FQNEAQ (reference sequence). This CDR3 contains 14 residues.

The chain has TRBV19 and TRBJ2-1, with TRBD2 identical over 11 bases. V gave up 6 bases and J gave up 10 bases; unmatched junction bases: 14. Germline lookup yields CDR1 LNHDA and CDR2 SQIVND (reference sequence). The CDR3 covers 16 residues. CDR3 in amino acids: CASRGPGSGREYEQFF. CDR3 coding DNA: TGTGCCAGTAGGGGACCGGGTAGCGGGAGGGAATACGAGCAGTTCTTC.

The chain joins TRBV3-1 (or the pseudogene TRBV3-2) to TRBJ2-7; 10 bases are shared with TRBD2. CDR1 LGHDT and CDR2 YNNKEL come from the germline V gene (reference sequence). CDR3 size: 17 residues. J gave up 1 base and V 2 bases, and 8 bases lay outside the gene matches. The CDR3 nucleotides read TGTGCCAGCAGCCAAACCTCTCTAGCGGGAGCGTCCTACGAGCAGTACTTC. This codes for CASSQTSLAGASYEQYF.

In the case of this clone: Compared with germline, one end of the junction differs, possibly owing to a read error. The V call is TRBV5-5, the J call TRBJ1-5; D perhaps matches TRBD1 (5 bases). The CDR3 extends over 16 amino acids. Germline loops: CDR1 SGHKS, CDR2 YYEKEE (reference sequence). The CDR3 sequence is CASSLGVGGNNQPQHF. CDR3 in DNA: TGTGCCAGCAGTTTGGGGGTGGGAGGTAACAATCAGCCCCAGCATTTT.

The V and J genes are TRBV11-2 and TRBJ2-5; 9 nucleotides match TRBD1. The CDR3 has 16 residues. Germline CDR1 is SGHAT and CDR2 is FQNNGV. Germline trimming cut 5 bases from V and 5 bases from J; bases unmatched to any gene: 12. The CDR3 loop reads CASSQQQGASSETQYF. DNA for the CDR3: TGTGCCAGCAGCCAACAACAGGGGGCTAGTTCTGAGACCCAGTACTTC.

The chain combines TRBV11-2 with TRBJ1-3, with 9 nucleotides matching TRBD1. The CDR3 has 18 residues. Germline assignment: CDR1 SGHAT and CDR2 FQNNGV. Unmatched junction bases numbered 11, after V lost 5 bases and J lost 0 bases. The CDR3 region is CASSVNRGRPSSGNTIYF. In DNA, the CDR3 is TGTGCCAGCAGCGTAAACAGGGGGCGGCCCAGCTCTGGAAACACCATATATTTT. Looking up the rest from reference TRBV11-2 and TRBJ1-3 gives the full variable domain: EAGVAQSPRYKIIEKRQSVAFWCNPISGHATLYWYQQILGQGPKLLIQFQNNGVVDDSQLPKDRFSAERLKGVDSTLKIQPAKLEDSAVYLCASSVNRGRPSSGNTIYFGEGSWLTVV.

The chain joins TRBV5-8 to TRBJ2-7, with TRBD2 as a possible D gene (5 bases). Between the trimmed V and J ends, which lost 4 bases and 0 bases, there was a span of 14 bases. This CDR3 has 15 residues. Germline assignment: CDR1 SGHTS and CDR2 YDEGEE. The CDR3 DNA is TGTGCCAGCAGCCGAGCGACGGGGAGCTCCTACGAGCAGTACTTC. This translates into CASSRATGSSYEQYF.

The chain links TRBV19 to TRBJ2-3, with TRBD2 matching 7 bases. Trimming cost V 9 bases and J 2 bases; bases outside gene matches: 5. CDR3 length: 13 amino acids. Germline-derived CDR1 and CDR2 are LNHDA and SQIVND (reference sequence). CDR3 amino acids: CASNGLVTDTQYF. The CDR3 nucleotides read TGTGCCAGCAACGGACTAGTCACAGATACGCAGTATTTT.

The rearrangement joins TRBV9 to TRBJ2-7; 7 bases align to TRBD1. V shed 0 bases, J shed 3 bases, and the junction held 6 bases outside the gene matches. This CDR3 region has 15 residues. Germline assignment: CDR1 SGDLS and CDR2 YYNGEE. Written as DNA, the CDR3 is TGTGCCAGCAGCGTAGTGGGGACAGTTGGCTACGAGCAGTACTTC. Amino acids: CASSVVGTVGYEQYF.

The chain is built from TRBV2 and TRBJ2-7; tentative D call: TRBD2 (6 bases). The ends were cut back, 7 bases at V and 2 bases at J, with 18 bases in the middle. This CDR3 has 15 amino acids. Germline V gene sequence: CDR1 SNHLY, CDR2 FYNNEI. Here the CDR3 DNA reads TGTGCCAGCAAGCCTAGACTAGTTGGTACCTACGAGCAGTACTTC. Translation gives CASKPRLVGTYEQYF.

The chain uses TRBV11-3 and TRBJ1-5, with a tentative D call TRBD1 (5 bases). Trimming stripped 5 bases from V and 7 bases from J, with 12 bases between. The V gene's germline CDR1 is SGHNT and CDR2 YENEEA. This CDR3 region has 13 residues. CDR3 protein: CASSLRAEQPQHF. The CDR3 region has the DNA TGTGCCAGCAGCCTCAGGGCCGAACAGCCCCAGCATTTT.